The 31 T cell receptor beta chains in this list originate from one sample, sequenced in a study of identical twins. One entry per CDR3 protein, called by TCRdb with MiXCR from the 5' RACE reads. The sample lists around 470,000 distinct CDR3 sequences; 14% were seen once. This sample was shared with a second study, whose subject was yellow fever vaccine responses in identical twins.

The source material was CD4+ T cells sorted from blood. These receptors all stem from a woman between 18 and 30 years old in good health.

In this sample, this clonotype turned up a few times. This chain links TRBV24-1 with TRBJ2-7; a weak D match, TRBD1 (6 bases). V was cut by 2 bases and J by 4 bases, with 11 bases left in between. The CDR3 runs to 14 residues. Germline CDR1 reads KGHDR; CDR2 reads SFDVKD. CDR3 sequence: CATSDSGRGYEQYF. In DNA, the CDR3 is TGTGCCACCAGTGATTCGGGCAGGGGTTACGAGCAGTACTTC.

The V call is TRBV20-1, the J call TRBJ2-3, with D unclear. In germline, CDR1 is DFQATT, CDR2 SNEGSKA (reference sequence). This CDR3 has 13 residues. Trimming took 7 bases from V and 2 from J, leaving 13 bases between them. The CDR3 sequence is CSVEALTTDTQYF. The CDR3 bases are TGCAGTGTCGAGGCGTTGACCACAGATACGCAGTATTTT.

This clonotype was observed a handful of times. The rearrangement uses TRBV6-2 or TRBV6-3 and TRBJ2-7; D remains ambiguous. CDR1 and CDR2 (germline): MNHEY, SVGEGT. The CDR3 has 14 amino acids. V lost 6 bases and J lost 2, with 14 bases in between. CDR3 nucleotide sequence: TGTGCCAGCAGAGCACAGCGAAACACCTACGAGCAGTACTTC. It translates to CASRAQRNTYEQYF.

This clonotype has just a few counts. The chain links TRBV7-9 to TRBJ1-1, with D hard to call. The CDR3 has 15 residues. Germline V gives CDR1 SEHNR, CDR2 FQNEAQ (reference sequence). Trimming cost V 1 base and J 0 bases, with 9 bases left between them. Here the CDR3 DNA reads TGTGCCAGCAGCTTAGGGTCGCGGGTGAACACTGAAGCTTTCTTT. It is translated as CASSLGSRVNTEAFF. Full variable domain (remainder filled in from reference TRBV7-9 and TRBJ1-1): DTGVSQNPRHKITKRGQNVTFRCDPISEHNRLYWYRQTLGQGPEFLTYFQNEAQLEKSRLLSDRFSAERPKGSFSTLEIQRTEQGDSAMYLCASSLGSRVNTEAFFGQGTRLTVV.

This clonotype was found a few times. This chain connects TRBV24-1 to TRBJ2-3; maybe TRBD1 (5 bases). This CDR3 region has 13 residues. Per the germline V gene, CDR1 is KGHDR and CDR2 is SFDVKD. V gave up 3 bases and J gave up 9 bases, with 12 bases separating them. The CDR3 sequence: CATSDPGRQTQYF. For the CDR3, the DNA is TGTGCCACCAGTGATCCAGGGCGTCAAACGCAGTATTTT.

The gene calls are TRBV11-2 and TRBJ2-1; 11 bases are a match to TRBD1. The CDR3 has 16 amino acids. V lost 5 bases and J lost 6; bases outside the gene matches: 9. Germline values: CDR1 SGHAT, CDR2 FQNNGV. The CDR3 nucleotides are TGTGCCAGCAGCAAATCCGGGACAGGGGGTACCAATGAGCAGTTCTTC. Its translation: CASSKSGTGGTNEQFF.

This clonotype was seen only a few times. The rearrangement uses TRBV2 and TRBJ2-2, with D hard to call. The germline V gene has CDR1 SNHLY and CDR2 FYNNEI. This CDR3 comprises 14 residues. V lost 8 bases, J lost 0 bases, and 10 bases lay in between. The CDR3 reads CASFLTANTGELFF. In DNA, the CDR3 is TGTGCCAGCTTTCTAACAGCGAACACCGGGGAGCTGTTTTTT.

The rearrangement joins TRBV6-1 to TRBJ2-7, with D tentatively TRBD1 or TRBD2 (5 bases each). CDR3 size: 14 residues. Trimming removed 7 bases from V and 0 bases from J, with 13 bases in between. CDR1 MNHNS and CDR2 SASEGT come from the germline V gene. CDR3 in DNA: TGTGCCAGCATGGGACGGTGGAGCTCCTACGAGCAGTACTTC. Its protein is CASMGRWSSYEQYF.

This rearrangement joins TRBV19 to TRBJ1-6; D is uncertain. Trimming pared 7 bases from V and 9 bases from J, leaving 13 bases between. Germline CDR1 is LNHDA and CDR2 is SQIVND (reference sequence). CDR3 length equals 13 residues. The CDR3 spells CASMREPSSPLHF. The CDR3 bases are TGTGCCAGTATGCGGGAACCTAGTTCACCCCTCCACTTT.

This clonotype was counted at least ten times. This sequence joins TRBV12-3 or TRBV12-4 and TRBJ2-1, with TRBD2 matching over 8 bases. The trim removed 6 bases at V and 9 bases at J, leaving 7 bases unmatched. CDR3 length: 13 amino acids. CDR3 nucleotides: TGTGCCAGCAGCCCCGGGAGGGGAAGTGAGCAGTTCTTC. This encodes CASSPGRGSEQFF.

The CDR3 DNA reads as TGCGCCAGCAGCTTGGATGGCTTTAGCACAGATACGCAGTATTTT. This codes for CASSLDGFSTDTQYF. This rearrangement joins TRBV5-1 to TRBJ2-3; D unclear. V was shortened by 0 bases and J by 0 bases, with 8 bases between the two germline ends. The CDR3 is 15 residues long. The germline CDR1 and CDR2 sequences are SGHRS and YFSETQ.

The chain couples TRBV7-3 to TRBJ1-1, with a tentative D call TRBD1 (5 bases). The CDR3 consists of 16 residues. Looked up from germline, CDR1 is SGHTA and CDR2 is FQGTGA. Trimming cost V 1 base and J 1 base, with 13 bases left between them. This CDR3 reads CASSLKSGRENTEAFF. The CDR3, as DNA: TGTGCCAGCAGCTTAAAGTCTGGCAGGGAGAACACTGAAGCTTTCTTT.

The rearrangement uses TRBV4-3 and TRBJ2-7, with TRBD2 matching 9 bases. The CDR3 has 15 amino acids. CDR1 and CDR2 from the germline V gene are LGHNA and YSLEER. J was trimmed by 2 bases and V by 3 bases; bases with no gene match: 5. The CDR3 spells CASSQWLAGPYEQYF. The CDR3 DNA reads as TGCGCCAGCAGCCAGTGGCTAGCGGGACCCTACGAGCAGTACTTC.

This clonotype turned up a few times. The chain couples TRBV5-1 to TRBJ2-7; 9 positions agree with TRBD2. The CDR3 is made up of 16 amino acids. Germline V gene lookup returns CDR1 SGHRS and CDR2 YFSETQ. V dropped 6 bases and J dropped 2; count of bases not matched to a gene: 12. For the CDR3, the DNA is TGCGCCAGCAATTCCGGTGCGGGGGGGTTTACCTACGAGCAGTACTTC. Translated: CASNSGAGGFTYEQYF. Full variable domain (outside the CDR3, taken from reference TRBV5-1 and TRBJ2-7): KAGVTQTPRYLIKTRGQQVTLSCSPISGHRSVSWYQQTPGQGLQFLFEYFSETQRNKGNFPGRFSGRQFSNSRSEMNVSTLELGDSALYLCASNSGAGGFTYEQYFGPGTRLTVT.

The genes are TRBV4-2 and TRBJ2-5, with a possible D match to TRBD2 (6 bases). The CDR3 runs 13 residues. From germline, CDR1 is LGHNA and CDR2 YNFKEQ. V dropped 5 bases and J dropped 3 bases, with 10 bases sitting between them. The CDR3 spells CASSWDLKETQYF. The CDR3 DNA sequence: TGTGCCAGCAGCTGGGACTTAAAAGAGACCCAGTACTTC.

This clonotype was counted between two and nine times. The gene calls are TRBV3-1 and TRBJ2-1; 10 bases map to TRBD2. This CDR3 is 18 amino acids long. The V gene end was trimmed by 0 bases and the J gene end by 8 bases; junction bases not matched to a gene: 13. CDR1 is LGHDT, CDR2 YNNKEL, per germline (reference sequence). CDR3 protein: CASSQEGGLAGVLDEQFF. DNA of the CDR3: TGTGCCAGCAGCCAAGAAGGGGGCCTAGCGGGAGTTCTCGATGAGCAGTTCTTC.

The chain is built from TRBV15 and TRBJ1-5; D not certain. CDR1 is LNHNV and CDR2 is YYDKDF in the germline V gene (reference sequence). The CDR3 has 13 residues. V was shortened by 0 bases and J by 4 bases, with 4 bases between the two germline ends. CDR3 sequence (DNA): TGTGCCACCAGCAGAGAGGCTAATCAGCCCCAGCATTTT. It codes for CATSREANQPQHF.

The chain employs TRBV9 and TRBJ2-6; TRBD1 or TRBD2 may be the D gene (5 bases each). The CDR3 runs 17 residues. V was pared by 0 bases and J by 0 bases, with 10 bases between. Germline V gives CDR1 SGDLS, CDR2 YYNGEE. In DNA, the CDR3 is TGTGCCAGCAGCGTAGACGGGACCTACTCTGGGGCCAACGTCCTGACTTTC. It yields the protein CASSVDGTYSGANVLTF.

This clonotype was found a few times. The V gene is TRBV20-1, the J gene TRBJ2-7, with D hard to call. Trimming cost V 6 bases and J 4 bases, with 13 bases left between them. CDR3 length: 12 residues. In germline, CDR1 is DFQATT, CDR2 SNEGSKA (reference sequence). The CDR3 is CSARTEGYEQYF. In nucleotides, the CDR3 is TGCAGTGCCCGGACCGAAGGATACGAGCAGTACTTC.

This clonotype has more than one count but fewer than ten. The chain joins TRBV15 to TRBJ1-6; D is possibly TRBD1 (5 bases). Germline CDR1 is LNHNV and CDR2 is YYDKDF (reference sequence). The germline V and J ends were trimmed by 3 bases and 5 bases, with 8 bases remaining between them. CDR3 length: 14 amino acids. The CDR3 protein is CATSRRGDNSPLHF. CDR3 DNA: TGTGCCACCAGCAGGAGAGGGGATAATTCACCCCTCCACTTT.

The CDR3 sequence is CASSALRGEFF. DNA of the CDR3: TGTGCCAGCAGTGCCCTACGAGGAGAGTTCTTC. V usage is TRBV28 and J usage is TRBJ2-1; D gene ambiguous. V lost 5 bases and J 14 bases, leaving 13 bases between the germline ends. The CDR3 length is 11 residues. Germline V gene sequence: CDR1 MDHEN, CDR2 SYDVKM.

This clonotype was seen a few times. V is TRBV5-6 and J is TRBJ1-1; D call uncertain. V shed 3 bases and J shed 2 bases, with 14 bases lying between them. The CDR3 length is 15 residues. Germline loops: CDR1 SGHDT, CDR2 YYEEEE. In DNA form, the CDR3 reads TGTGCCAGCAGCTCGGGGTTCGGGTTTAACACTGAAGCTTTCTTT. Protein sequence: CASSSGFGFNTEAFF.

V gene TRBV5-4 combines with J gene TRBJ2-1, with TRBD1 as a possible D gene (6 bases). The V end lost 2 bases, the J end lost 6 bases, and 15 bases lay between the germline ends. CDR3 length: 15 residues. From germline, CDR1 is SGHNT and CDR2 YYREEE (reference sequence). CDR3 residues: CASSFPHGQSNEQFF. In nucleotides, the CDR3 is TGTGCCAGCAGCTTCCCCCACGGACAGAGCAATGAGCAGTTCTTC.

This clonotype was recorded many times. The V call is TRBV12-3 or TRBV12-4, the J call TRBJ1-4; TRBD1 aligns across 8 bases. The ends lost 6 bases at V and 7 bases at J; junction bases unmatched: 10. CDR3 size: 15 residues. CDR3 region: CASRGFDRGGEKLFF. The CDR3 coding sequence is TGTGCCAGCAGGGGCTTCGACAGGGGCGGTGAAAAACTGTTTTTT.

The table lists this clonotype with a few counts. The chain is built from TRBV27 and TRBJ2-6; no clear D gene. CDR1 is MNHEY, CDR2 SMNVEV, per germline (reference sequence). This CDR3 is 15 amino acids long. Trimming removed 3 bases from V and 0 bases from J, with 6 bases in between. The CDR3 spells CASSFWGSGANVLTF. CDR3 nucleotides: TGTGCCAGCAGTTTTTGGGGCTCTGGGGCCAACGTCCTGACTTTC.

V gene TRBV7-3 combines with J gene TRBJ2-1; D is possibly TRBD2 (7 bases). CDR1 and CDR2 from the germline V gene are SGHTA and FQGTGA. CDR3 length: 16 amino acids. Trimming took off 5 bases at V and 4 bases at J, with 18 bases between the two ends. CDR3: CASSPRTGGSYNEQFF. CDR3 sequence (DNA): TGTGCCAGCAGCCCAAGGACGGGGGGCTCTTACAATGAGCAGTTCTTC.

The chain carries TRBV30 and TRBJ2-7; unclear D gene. CDR1 and CDR2 (germline): GTSNPN, SVGIG (reference sequence). V was trimmed by 0 bases and J by 1 base, leaving 10 bases between them. This CDR3 is 14 amino acids long. The CDR3 DNA reads as TGTGCCTGGAGTGTATCCCTTACATCCTACGAGCAGTACTTC. Protein product: CAWSVSLTSYEQYF. Full variable domain (rest looked up from reference TRBV30 and TRBJ2-7): SQTIHQWPATLVQPVGSPLSLECTVEGTSNPNLYWYRQAAGRGLQLLFYSVGIGQISSEVPQNLSASRPQDRQFILSSKKLLLSDSGFYLCAWSVSLTSYEQYFGPGTRLTVT.

This clonotype was counted a few times. The chain uses TRBV20-1 and TRBJ2-2; possible D gene TRBD2, 6 bases. CDR3 length: 11 amino acids. V dropped 3 bases and J dropped 16 bases, with 15 bases sitting between them. CDR1 and CDR2 (germline): DFQATT, SNEGSKA (reference sequence). CDR3 sequence reads: CSARIAGRRFF. CDR3 nucleotides: TGCAGTGCTAGGATTGCGGGGAGGCGGTTTTTT.

This clonotype was detected only a few times. This chain joins TRBV5-1 and TRBJ2-7; 7 nucleotides match TRBD1. CDR1 and CDR2 from the germline V gene are SGHRS and YFSETQ. This CDR3 spans 18 amino acids. Trimming at V came to 0 bases and at J to 2 bases, leaving 14 bases not matched to a gene. CDR3 DNA: TGCGCCAGCAGCTTGGTAGTTTGGGGAACGACAGGGACCTACGAGCAGTACTTC. Translating gives CASSLVVWGTTGTYEQYF.

In this sample, this clonotype turned up many times. This rearrangement joins TRBV29-1 to TRBJ2-1, with TRBD2 matching 15 bases. Germline V gives CDR1 SQVTM, CDR2 ANQGSEA. V shed 6 bases, J shed 8 bases, and the junction held 20 bases outside the gene matches. The CDR3 loop spans 19 amino acids. The CDR3 reads CSVRLEGLAGGHFTDEQFF. CDR3 DNA sequence: TGCAGCGTCCGCCTCGAGGGACTAGCGGGGGGCCACTTCACCGATGAGCAGTTCTTC.

This clonotype was observed many times. Compared with germline, one end of the junction differs, possibly owing to a read error. The chain couples TRBV5-1 to TRBJ2-5, with D tentatively TRBD1 (6 bases). Germline lookup yields CDR1 SGHRS and CDR2 YFSETQ. There are 14 residues in the CDR3. The CDR3 DNA reads TGTGCCAGCAGTTTTGGCCAGGGGCAAGAGACCCAGTACTTC. It is translated as CASSFGQGQETQYF.